The clone carrying this T cell receptor (delta chain) was seen more than once but under ten times. Its matching antigen is unknown. This DNA's translation differs at residue 10 from TCRdb's protein, which comes from a much larger clone; a read error is likely, and the protein shown is translated from the DNA. The germline gives CDR1 TSWWSYY, CDR2 QGS. The ends lost 0 bases at V and 0 bases at J; junction bases unmatched: 17. The CDR3 has 23 amino acids. Flow sorting of PBMC yielded separate Vgamma9/Vdelta2+ and Vdelta2-negative gammadelta T cell populations for bulk repertoire analysis. The sample comes from a study of γδ T cells in repeated Plasmodium falciparum infection. In the study overall: Each infection was followed by sampling at 21 days, plus baseline and some pre-infection draws.

Each sorted gammadelta sample had TRG and TRD chains sequenced. TCRdb re-called the multiplex PCR reads with CATT. The sample records approximately 93,000 delta-chain clones, approximately 0.96% being singletons. General observations from the study: Many TCRgamma sequences overlapped between individuals in stable Vgamma9/Vdelta2+ repertoires.

The genes are TRDV1 and TRDJ2; the match to TRDD3 covers 12 bases. The J gene was missing in TCRdb and was found by matching the end of the DNA to germline. Sequencing input: gamma-delta T cells from blood. This sequence was found in a pool of human donors (malaria-infected and uninfected, not separated). The CDR3 region is CALGELGREAYWGILSLTAQLFF. CDR3 sequence (DNA): TGTGCTCTTGGGGAACTAGGTAGGGAGGCCTACTGGGGGATACTCTCTTTGACAGCACAACTCTTCTTT.